This T cell receptor (beta chain) was recorded in a study of blood T cell repertoires in COVID-19. For the study at large: COVID-19 samples from acute and convalescent phases originated in the United States, Italy and Spain.

Some clones are missing from TCRdb's copy, which holds only in-frame ones; the method was immunoSEQ multiplex PCR. The data hold under 250,000 clones, with approximately 80% observed a single time. As concerns this clone: This specimen includes other DNA sequences encoding the same CDR3.

V lost 2 bases, J lost 1 base, and 8 bases lay in between. Per germline, CDR1 ENHRY and CDR2 SYGVKD. The CDR3 runs to 14 residues. The sample was peripheral blood. The sequence was obtained from a human donor in a cohort sampled during active COVID-19. The chain links TRBV10-3 to TRBJ1-1; D is unresolved. The CDR3 DNA sequence: TGTGCCATCAGTGAGAATCCAGGGAACACTGAAGCTTTCTTT. Its protein product is CAISENPGNTEAFF.